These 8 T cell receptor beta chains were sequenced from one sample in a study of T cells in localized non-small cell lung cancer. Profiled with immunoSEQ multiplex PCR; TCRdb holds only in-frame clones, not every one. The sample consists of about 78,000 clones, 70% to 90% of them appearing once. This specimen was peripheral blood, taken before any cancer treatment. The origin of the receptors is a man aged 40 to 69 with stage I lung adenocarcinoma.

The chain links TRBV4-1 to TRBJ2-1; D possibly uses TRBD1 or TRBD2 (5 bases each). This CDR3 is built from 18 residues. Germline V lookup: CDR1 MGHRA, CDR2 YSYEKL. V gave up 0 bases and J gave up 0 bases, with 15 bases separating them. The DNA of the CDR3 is TGCGCCAGCAGCCAAGAATCGGGGCACATCTTCTCCTACAATGAGCAGTTCTTC. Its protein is CASSQESGHIFSYNEQFF.

DNA of the CDR3: TGTGCCAGCAGCCAAGAGAGCGGGAGTGGCCCAGATACGCAGTATTTT. It encodes CASSQESGSGPDTQYF. The rearrangement uses TRBV4-2 and TRBJ2-3, with 8 positions matching TRBD2. Germline CDR1 and CDR2: LGHNA and YNFKEQ. CDR3 length: 16 residues. V lost 0 bases and J lost 4; bases outside the gene matches: 6.

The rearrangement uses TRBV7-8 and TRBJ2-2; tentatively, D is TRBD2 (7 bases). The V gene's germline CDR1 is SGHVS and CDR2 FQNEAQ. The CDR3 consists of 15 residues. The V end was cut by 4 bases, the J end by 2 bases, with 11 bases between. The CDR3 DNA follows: TGTGCCAGCAGCTCGAGCGGGACAAACACCGGGGAGCTGTTTTTT. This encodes CASSSSGTNTGELFF. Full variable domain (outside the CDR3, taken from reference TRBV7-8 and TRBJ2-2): GAGVSQSPRYKVAKRGQDVALRCDPISGHVSLFWYQQALGQGPEFLTYFQNEAQLDKSGLPSDRFFAERPEGSVSTLKIQRTQQEDSAVYLCASSSSGTNTGELFFGEGSRLTVL.

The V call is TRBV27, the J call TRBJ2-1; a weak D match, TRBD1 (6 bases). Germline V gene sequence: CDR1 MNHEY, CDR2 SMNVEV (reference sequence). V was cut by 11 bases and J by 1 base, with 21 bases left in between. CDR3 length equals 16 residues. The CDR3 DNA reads TGTGCCTCGGTAAGGGGTGGGGGCCAATCCTACAATGAGCAGTTCTTC. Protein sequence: CASVRGGGQSYNEQFF.

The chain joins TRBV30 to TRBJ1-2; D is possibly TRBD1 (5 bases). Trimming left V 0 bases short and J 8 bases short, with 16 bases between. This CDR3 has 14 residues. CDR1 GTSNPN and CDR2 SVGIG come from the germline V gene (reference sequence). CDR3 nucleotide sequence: TGTGCCTGGAGTGTAACAGGAGGCTCAGGGGGCTACACCTTC. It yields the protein CAWSVTGGSGGYTF.

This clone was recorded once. CDR3 residues: CASSYADGDYGYTF. The CDR3 bases are TGTGCCAGCAGTTACGCGGATGGGGACTATGGCTACACCTTC. V gene TRBV6-5 combines with J gene TRBJ1-2; D remains ambiguous. CDR3 length: 14 amino acids. V was trimmed by 2 bases and J by 3 bases, leaving 10 bases between them. Germline CDR1 MNHEY, CDR2 SVGAGI.

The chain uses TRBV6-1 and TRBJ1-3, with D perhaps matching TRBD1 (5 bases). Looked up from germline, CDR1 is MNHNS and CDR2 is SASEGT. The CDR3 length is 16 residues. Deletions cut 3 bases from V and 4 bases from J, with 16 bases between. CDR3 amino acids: CASSDGVRGRGNTIYF. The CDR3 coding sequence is TGTGCCAGCAGTGATGGGGTTCGGGGGAGGGGAAACACCATATATTTT.

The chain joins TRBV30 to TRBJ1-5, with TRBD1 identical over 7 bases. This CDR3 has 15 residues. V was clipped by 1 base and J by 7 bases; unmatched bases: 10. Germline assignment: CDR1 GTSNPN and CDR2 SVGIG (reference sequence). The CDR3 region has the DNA TGTGCCTGGAGTGACACAGGGGAGGTTTGGCAGCCCCAGCATTTT. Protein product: CAWSDTGEVWQPQHF.